This T cell receptor beta chain was recorded in a study of radiation and T cells in renal cell carcinoma. Study summary: Nephrectomy followed 15 Gy stereotactic body radiation by 4 weeks.

The repertoire was sequenced with immunoSEQ multiplex PCR; TCRdb's copy has only in-frame clones and lacks some. The data contain tens of thousands of clones, just over 75% of them singletons. Time point specified: blood 2 weeks post-SBRT. The treatment here: 15 Gy SBRT to primary tumor, nephrectomy 4 weeks later. The TCR comes from a man in his 60s with renal cell carcinoma. The starting material was blood, obtained from a patient whose treatment included radiotherapy and nephrectomy.

The CDR3 DNA follows: TGTGCCAGCAGCGTAGGTCTCAATCGCATAGTTTACAATGAGCAGTTCTTC. It translates to CASSVGLNRIVYNEQFF. This rearrangement joins TRBV9 to TRBJ2-1; D is undetermined. CDR3 size: 17 residues. CDR1 is SGDLS, CDR2 YYNGEE, per germline. The V and J ends lost 0 bases and 4 bases respectively, with 17 bases between them.